The clone carrying this T cell receptor beta chain has just a few counts. This sample is part of a study of OX40 agonist ivuxolimab in advanced cancers. This CDR3 has 12 residues. Germline loops: CDR1 MNHEY, CDR2 SVGAGI. Trimming removed 7 bases from V and 7 bases from J; junction bases left unmatched: 6. Assay used: immunoSEQ multiplex PCR; TCRdb lists only in-frame clones, some missing. The data contain over 25,000 clones, 88% of them seen just once; the ten biggest clones take up under 70%. The sequencing here drew on CD4+ or CD8+ T cells sorted from blood, taken in a trial of the OX40 agonist ivuxolimab. The sequence was collected from an adult with an advanced solid tumor such as melanoma, head and neck, liver or kidney cancer. The V and J genes are TRBV6-5 and TRBJ1-2, with TRBD1 identical over 7 bases. The CDR3, as DNA: TGTGCCAGCACCAGAGGGGGCGGTGGCTACACCTTC. Translation: CASTRGGGGYTF.